The clone carrying this T cell receptor (beta chain) was seen many times. This sample was included in a study of low-dose radiotherapy and immunotherapy resistance in tumors. Turning to the study itself: Individuals in Cohort 2 had 1 Gy per fraction every two weeks, adding up to 13 Gy over 26 weeks. Nivolumab was given to patients as a 240 mg flat dose every two weeks, and ipilimumab at 1 mg/kg every six weeks. Both were delivered intravenously. The 200 mg/m2 dose of intravenous cyclophosphamide was given every two weeks, one day before radiation and immunotherapy.

First-strand cDNA used TRAV- and TRBV-specific primers, covering alpha and beta chains. The PCR that amplified TCRs ran for 20 cycles, relying on a constant-region primer and a V-primer adapter. TCRdb called the reads again in MiXCR, with one record for every CDR3 protein. The sample lists 85,000 to 100,000 distinct CDR3 sequences, more than 8.5% occurring once. Time point indicated: before trial treatment. The sequences come from PBMCs, collected before treatment. This clonotype was obtained from a male donor with prostate cancer.

The CDR3 nucleotides read TGTGCCAGCAGTCGCGGCGGGGCTAGCACAGATACGCAGTATTTT. This encodes CASSRGGASTDTQYF. The chain recombines TRBV12-3 or TRBV12-4 with TRBJ2-3; D is perhaps TRBD2 (6 bases). CDR3 length equals 15 residues. Trimming stripped 5 bases from V and 0 bases from J, with 12 bases between.